This TCR beta chain was identified in a study of T-cell memory formation after mild COVID-19. Study-wide results and limits: Clones that contracted from day 15 to 85 had balanced CD4/CD8; later expanders were CD4+ biased. Of the contracting clones, CD4+ ones lay mainly in CM and EM, and CD8+ ones in EMRA.

This clonotype was counted a few times. Its antigen is unidentified. MiXCR, applied by TCRdb to the 5' RACE reads, yields one record per CDR3 protein. The sample has fewer than 150,000 distinct CDR3 sequences; 5% to 6.5% are singletons. This clonotype was sampled from an adult woman who had mild COVID-19 (a few samples of this study predate the infection). Cell type and time point are not known. Material for sequencing was PBMCs or a T cell subset sorted from them (not recorded which).

CDR3 bases: TGCAGTGCTAGGGCCCGAAGGACTGAAGCTTTCTTT. Translated: CSARARRTEAFF. The chain carries TRBV20-1 and TRBJ1-1, with D unclear. Trimming shortened V by 3 bases and J by 5 bases, and 10 bases separated the two germline ends. Per the germline V gene, CDR1 is DFQATT and CDR2 is SNEGSKA (reference sequence). This CDR3 has 12 residues.